This record concerns one T cell receptor beta chain sequence. The CDR3 runs 13 residues. V shed 3 bases and J shed 4 bases, with 10 bases lying between them. In germline, CDR1 is MGHRA, CDR2 YSYEKL. The sample belongs to a study of blood T cell repertoires in COVID-19. Produced via immunoSEQ multiplex PCR; TCRdb's table is partial and in-frame only. The sample includes about 210,000 clones, almost 90% of them seen just once. This rearrangement joins TRBV4-1 to TRBJ2-7; D is ambiguous. The sequenced sample consisted of peripheral blood. The source of this sequence is a man in his late teens or twenties with active or convalescent COVID-19. The chain's CDR3 is CASSQYSFYEQYF. The CDR3, as DNA: TGCGCCAGCAGCCAGTATAGCTTTTACGAGCAGTACTTC.